The present entry profiles one T cell receptor beta chain with its context. The antigen this receptor binds is unknown. The CDR3 goes on 3 residues after the read ends, and that part is filled in from the germline J gene. Every participant had a single incident cervical HPV16 infection, and women with prevalent HPV16 infections were excluded. Cervical HPV DNA was detected with MY09/MY11 PCR, and genotyping was done by dot-blot hybridization. Roughly 16 mL of heparinized blood were centrifuged, and the buffy coat was split into aliquots, frozen at -30 degrees C, and then kept at -80 degrees C. Genomic DNA was extracted from buffy coat specimens using QIAGEN kits. These data belong to a study of T cells in women clearing cervical HPV infection (dated by TCRdb to 2017 to 2018). Turning to the overall study: The cases were some 27 women with histologically confirmed HPV16-related CIN3 or worse, and 2 of these cases were invasive cancers. The 20 to 25 controls were women who cleared a single incident HPV16 infection within 12 months without developing precancer or cancer. Blood from cases was drawn at the visit where the lesion was first identified, while blood from controls was drawn once the infection was no longer detected. For cases, the median interval between lesion detection and blood sampling was more than 130 days, with an interquartile range of about 85 to 210 days. Because only a few women had HLA typing data, the possibility that HLA type acted as a confounder could not be ruled out. The exploratory proof-of-principle case-control study was nested within the Guanacaste HPV Natural History Study in Costa Rica and compared TCR repertoires across cervical HPV16 outcomes. Cases and controls were matched on year of sample collection and on age within five years. Cases had a median age of roughly 36 years and controls had a median age of around 41, with no significant differences in baseline characteristics. In the parent cohort, 9,000 to 11,000 women aged 18 or older were enrolled in Guanacaste, Costa Rica, during about 1993 to 1994 and were followed for seven years. Five blinded duplicates per group were added as quality controls, giving about 60 samples: approximately 50 participants and roughly ten replicates. Study-wide findings and limitations: TRBV6-7 relative abundance was lower in cases than in controls (around 0.11% versus 0.16%; Bonferroni P = 0.0008). Whether associations preceded infection or resulted from infection could not be shown with the cross-sectional design, and effector/memory subsets and HPV-specific T cells were not isolated. Cases were distinguished from controls with an estimated AUC of 0.65 to 0.85 by random forest classifiers combining richness and V gene abundances. CIN3+ cases had significantly higher TCR repertoire richness than controls across sequencing depths, but evenness did not differ between the groups. T-cell numbers per sample were unknown, so richness differences could reflect varying T-cell content rather than repertoire biology.

CDR1 and CDR2, per the germline V gene, are SGHRS and YFSETQ. From the cysteine through the phenylalanine, the CDR3 covers 13 amino acids. The DNA shown is the part of the CDR3 that was read: 30 bases, in frame from base 1. Trimming at the junction amounts to 2 bases on V and 1 base on J, and the germline ends lie 6 bases apart. The immunoSEQ assay used multiplex PCR to amplify TCR beta CDR3 regions from an average of about 1,200 ng of genomic DNA per sample. The assay corrected primer bias using a complete synthetic TCR repertoire to establish an amplification baseline. The amplicons were sequenced using the Illumina platform. In the authors' own workflow: Sequences were error-corrected by clustering with frequency ratios and a modified nearest-neighbor algorithm and were then analyzed in the immunoSEQ Analyzer with IMGT gene definitions. TCR richness and evenness were averaged over 20 rarefaction repeats at each rarefaction depth, excluding samples with fewer sequences than the depth. Wilcoxon rank sum tests with FDR correction were used to compare V, D and J gene relative abundances between the groups. In the blinded duplicates, the intraclass correlation was nearly 96% for TCR richness and averaged 76.4% across more than 65 gene segments. Held by TCRdb, this immuneACCESS table contains in-frame sequences only and omits some clones. Under half of the omission traces to an unresolved V gene where checked; the cause of the rest is unknown. V, J and clone size reflect that table, while D and trimming were determined from the DNA. For this sample, the table gives tens of thousands of clones. The top ten hold more than 4% of the sample.

Sequences were obtained from blood buffy coat. Recombination linked TRBV5-1 to TRBJ1-1; the D gene is possibly TRBD1, with 6 bases matching. The clonotype comes from a woman between 18 and 75 years old with a cervical HPV16 infection that either progressed to CIN3+ or cleared (not recorded which). CDR3 bases read: TGCGCCAGCAGCTTCAGGGGGAACACTGAA. Its translation reads: CASSFRGNTE. The full-length CDR3 reads as CASSFRGNTEAFF.